This T cell receptor (beta chain) was observed in a study of blood T cell repertoires in COVID-19. Across the study: The samples span acute and convalescent COVID-19 from the United States, Italy and Spain. T cells, B-cell-depleted T cells, or PBMCs provided the cDNA or gDNA that served as material.

Original data processing: Nucleated cell counts were estimated from reference gene primer amplification. The assay was immunoSEQ multiplex PCR, and TCRdb's table has in-frame clones only and misses some. That table is the source of V, J and clone size, and D and trimming were worked out from the DNA. Of 250,000 to 300,000 clones listed, 75% to 90% were seen once; the top ten hold 3.5% to 5.5%. V lost 0 bases to trimming and J lost 4 bases, with 12 bases between them. CDR3 length equals 16 residues. The germline gives CDR1 SGHAT, CDR2 FQNNGV. Sequenced material: peripheral blood. The chain has TRBV11-2 and TRBJ2-2, with a tentative D call TRBD2 (6 bases). The sequence came from a middle-aged woman who had recovered from COVID-19. CDR3 protein: CASSLDPRRGTGELFF. CDR3 in DNA: TGTGCCAGCAGCTTAGATCCCCGGCGGGGCACCGGGGAGCTGTTTTTT.